A selection of T cell receptor beta chains follows, all from one sample in a study of cytomegalovirus exposure and HLA in healthy donors. Profiling relied on immunoSEQ multiplex PCR, and the TCRdb table lists in-frame clones only, not all of them. The repertoire holds about 130,000 clones, with 70% to 85% as singletons. The sample was PBMCs. Source of these receptors: a man between 40 and 49 years old in good health and CMV-seropositive. Both conserved end residues are part of each CDR3. Each record gives: V gene, clone size, D gene, J gene, CDR3 DNA, CDR3 protein. D genes are given only for firm matches. Clone sizes are given selectively: once, few, many, or a class where the clone is expanded.

v_call: TRBV5-5
clone_size: .
d_call: .
j_call: TRBJ1-5
cdr3_nt: TGTGCCAGCAGCCCAACAGGGTTCCCAAACGTCAATCAGCCCCAGCATTTT
cdr3_aa: CASSPTGFPNVNQPQHF

v_call: TRBV6-5
clone_size: .
d_call: TRBD2
j_call: TRBJ2-3
cdr3_nt: TGTGCCAGCAGATGGACTAGCGGGGCCCGAGATACGCAGTATTTT
cdr3_aa: CASRWTSGARDTQYF

v_call: TRBV14
clone_size: .
d_call: .
j_call: TRBJ1-2
cdr3_nt: TGTGCCAGCAGCCAAGAGCCGCGGGCCTATGGCTACACCTTC
cdr3_aa: CASSQEPRAYGYTF

v_call: TRBV19
clone_size: .
d_call: TRBD2
j_call: TRBJ2-1
cdr3_nt: TGTGCCAGTAGTATCGGAAGCGGGAAATTCGATGAGCAGTTCTTC
cdr3_aa: CASSIGSGKFDEQFF

v_call: TRBV9
clone_size: few
d_call: .
j_call: TRBJ1-5
cdr3_nt: TGTGCCAGCAGCTCTCGGAGGGGACGCCCTAGAGATCAGCCCCAGCATTTT
cdr3_aa: CASSSRRGRPRDQPQHF

v_call: TRBV27
clone_size: .
d_call: TRBD1
j_call: TRBJ1-5
cdr3_nt: TGTGCCAGCAGTCCCGGGACAGGGGGCGATCAGCCCCAGCATTTT
cdr3_aa: CASSPGTGGDQPQHF

v_call: TRBV9
clone_size: .
d_call: .
j_call: TRBJ1-2
cdr3_nt: TGTGCCAGCAGCGTAGGAGGGTCGGATGGCTACACCTTC
cdr3_aa: CASSVGGSDGYTF

v_call: TRBV28
clone_size: .
d_call: TRBD1
j_call: TRBJ1-6
cdr3_nt: TGTGCCAGCAGTTTGGGACAGGATAATTCACCCCTCCACTTT
cdr3_aa: CASSLGQDNSPLHF

v_call: TRBV19
clone_size: .
d_call: .
j_call: TRBJ2-2
cdr3_nt: TGTGCCAGTAGTCTTTCGACTAGTTCCGGGGAGCTGTTTTTT
cdr3_aa: CASSLSTSSGELFF

v_call: TRBV19
clone_size: .
d_call: .
j_call: TRBJ2-3
cdr3_nt: TGTGCCAGTAGTTGGGGACCGGAGGGGGGGGATACGCAGTATTTT
cdr3_aa: CASSWGPEGGDTQYF

v_call: TRBV5-4
clone_size: .
d_call: .
j_call: TRBJ1-1
cdr3_nt: TGTGCCAGCAGCTTGCAGGGTCGTGGACTGAACACTGAAGCTTTCTTT
cdr3_aa: CASSLQGRGLNTEAFF

v_call: TRBV5-6
clone_size: few
d_call: .
j_call: TRBJ1-5
cdr3_nt: TGTGCCAGCAGCTTGGTCAGGGATAGCAATCAGCCCCAGCATTTT
cdr3_aa: CASSLVRDSNQPQHF

v_call: TRBV29-1
clone_size: .
d_call: TRBD1
j_call: TRBJ2-5
cdr3_nt: TGCAGCGTTGCCCAGGGGGCACCTCAAGAGACCCAGTACTTC
cdr3_aa: CSVAQGAPQETQYF

v_call: TRBV9
clone_size: .
d_call: .
j_call: TRBJ2-3
cdr3_nt: TGTGCCAGCAGCGCCCAGTCTCAAGATACGCAGTATTTT
cdr3_aa: CASSAQSQDTQYF

v_call: TRBV30
clone_size: .
d_call: TRBD2
j_call: TRBJ2-5
cdr3_nt: TGTGCCTGGGGTATAGCGGGGGGGCAAGAGACCCAGTACTTC
cdr3_aa: CAWGIAGGQETQYF

v_call: TRBV7-2
clone_size: .
d_call: .
j_call: TRBJ2-5
cdr3_nt: TGTGCCAGCAGCGCCGTCAGCCGGGGGGAGACCCAGTACTTC
cdr3_aa: CASSAVSRGETQYF

v_call: TRBV29-1
clone_size: few
d_call: .
j_call: TRBJ1-2
cdr3_nt: TGCAGCGTTGAATCTGGTCGGGGGGGCTACACCTTC
cdr3_aa: CSVESGRGGYTF

v_call: TRBV5-8
clone_size: .
d_call: TRBD2
j_call: TRBJ2-5
cdr3_nt: TGTGCCAGCAGCGCCGGACTAGCGGGAGAGATCCGCGTCGAGACCCAGTACTTC
cdr3_aa: CASSAGLAGEIRVETQYF

v_call: TRBV2
clone_size: .
d_call: TRBD1
j_call: TRBJ2-7
cdr3_nt: TGTGCCAGCAGCGAAACGGACAGGGGAGGATACGAGCAGTACTTC
cdr3_aa: CASSETDRGGYEQYF

v_call: TRBV4-1
clone_size: few
d_call: .
j_call: TRBJ1-1
cdr3_nt: TGCGCCAGCAGCCAAATCTCACGGGGAGGGGCGAACACTGAAGCTTTCTTT
cdr3_aa: CASSQISRGGANTEAFF

v_call: TRBV27
clone_size: .
d_call: TRBD2
j_call: TRBJ2-1
cdr3_nt: TGTGCCAGCAGCACTCGACTAGCGGGAGATTATGAGCAGTTCTTC
cdr3_aa: CASSTRLAGDYEQFF

v_call: TRBV28
clone_size: .
d_call: .
j_call: TRBJ1-6
cdr3_nt: TGTGCCAGCAGTCGACAGCGAGATTCACCCCTCCACTTT
cdr3_aa: CASSRQRDSPLHF

v_call: TRBV6-5
clone_size: .
d_call: TRBD1
j_call: TRBJ1-2
cdr3_nt: TGTGCCAGCACGAAGGACAGGGCATACTATGGCTACACCTTC
cdr3_aa: CASTKDRAYYGYTF

v_call: TRBV12-5
clone_size: .
d_call: .
j_call: TRBJ2-3
cdr3_nt: TGTGCTAGTGGTCCCCTCGGGGATACGCAGTATTTT
cdr3_aa: CASGPLGDTQYF

v_call: TRBV5-6
clone_size: .
d_call: .
j_call: TRBJ2-7
cdr3_nt: TGTGCCAGCAGCTTGGACGCTACAGGGATCGAGCAGTACTTC
cdr3_aa: CASSLDATGIEQYF

v_call: TRBV2
clone_size: few
d_call: TRBD2
j_call: TRBJ2-2
cdr3_nt: TGTGCCAGCACCCTGACTAGCGGGAGGGGAACCGGGGAGCTGTTTTTT
cdr3_aa: CASTLTSGRGTGELFF

v_call: TRBV5-1
clone_size: .
d_call: .
j_call: TRBJ1-4
cdr3_nt: TGCGCCAGCAGGGACAGTTTTAATGAAAAACTGTTTTTT
cdr3_aa: CASRDSFNEKLFF

v_call: TRBV11-2
clone_size: few
d_call: .
j_call: TRBJ1-4
cdr3_nt: TGTGCCAGCAGCTTAGATCGAGGGGGAGCCGTTAATGAAAAACTGTTTTTT
cdr3_aa: CASSLDRGGAVNEKLFF

v_call: TRBV28
clone_size: .
d_call: TRBD2
j_call: TRBJ2-5
cdr3_nt: TGTGCCAGCAGTCCCCCGACTAGCGGTACAGAGACCCAGTACTTC
cdr3_aa: CASSPPTSGTETQYF

v_call: TRBV7-8
clone_size: .
d_call: TRBD2
j_call: TRBJ2-1
cdr3_nt: TGTGCCAGTCGGGGGGGCGCCCCTTACAATGAGCAGTTCTTC
cdr3_aa: CASRGGAPYNEQFF

v_call: TRBV11-3
clone_size: .
d_call: TRBD2
j_call: TRBJ2-1
cdr3_nt: TGTGCCAGCAGCTTAGCCGGGACTAGCGGCTACAATGAGCAGTTCTTC
cdr3_aa: CASSLAGTSGYNEQFF

v_call: TRBV7-2
clone_size: .
d_call: .
j_call: TRBJ1-1
cdr3_nt: TGTGCCAGCAGCTTAGGATGGTACATGAACACTGAAGCTTTCTTT
cdr3_aa: CASSLGWYMNTEAFF

v_call: TRBV6-5
clone_size: .
d_call: .
j_call: TRBJ2-7
cdr3_nt: TGTGCCAGCAGTTACGGACAGAGCACCTTTGGGTACGAGCAGTACTTC
cdr3_aa: CASSYGQSTFGYEQYF

v_call: TRBV18
clone_size: .
d_call: .
j_call: TRBJ2-6
cdr3_nt: TGTGCCAGCTCAGTACAGGGAGATGGGGCCAACGTCCTGACTTTC
cdr3_aa: CASSVQGDGANVLTF

v_call: TRBV30
clone_size: few
d_call: .
j_call: TRBJ2-1
cdr3_nt: TGTGCCTGGAGCGGGAGCCCCAGGGCCAATGAGCAGTTCTTC
cdr3_aa: CAWSGSPRANEQFF

v_call: TRBV5-4
clone_size: .
d_call: .
j_call: TRBJ1-1
cdr3_nt: TGTGCCAGCAGCTTGGTTAGGGAGGCTGAAGCTTTCTTT
cdr3_aa: CASSLVREAEAFF

v_call: TRBV6-1
clone_size: once
d_call: .
j_call: TRBJ1-5
cdr3_nt: TGTGCCAGCAGCTCAGGGTTTAGCAATCAGCCCCAGCATTTT
cdr3_aa: CASSSGFSNQPQHF

v_call: TRBV7-3
clone_size: .
d_call: TRBD2
j_call: TRBJ2-1
cdr3_nt: TGTGCCAGCAGCTTTTCGGCGGGAGGGTACAATGAGCAGTTCTTC
cdr3_aa: CASSFSAGGYNEQFF

v_call: TRBV5-4
clone_size: .
d_call: .
j_call: TRBJ1-2
cdr3_nt: TGTGCCAGCAGCCGCCCCGAGGCAGGGTTCCCCTATGGCTACACCTTC
cdr3_aa: CASSRPEAGFPYGYTF

v_call: TRBV2
clone_size: .
d_call: .
j_call: TRBJ2-7
cdr3_nt: TGTGCCAGCAGTGGCGGCGGTGTAGAGCAGTACTTC
cdr3_aa: CASSGGGVEQYF

v_call: TRBV6-4
clone_size: .
d_call: .
j_call: TRBJ1-1
cdr3_nt: TGTGCCAGCGACAGGAACACTGAAGCTTTCTTT
cdr3_aa: CASDRNTEAFF